The clone carrying this T cell receptor beta chain has a count of ten or more. Its cognate antigen is unknown. This sample stems from a study of T-cell memory formation after mild COVID-19. Study findings and constraints: Clones from the second wave (peaking day 37) had unconfirmed SARS-CoV-2 specificity.

MiXCR, applied by TCRdb to the 5' RACE reads, yields one record per CDR3 protein. Among some 110,000 distinct CDR3 sequences listed, approximately 13% were seen once. Germline CDR1 SNHLY, CDR2 FYNNEI. V shed 1 base and J shed 7 bases, with 11 bases lying between them. The CDR3 has 14 amino acids. The sample consisted of PBMCs or a T cell subset sorted from them (not recorded which). This chain uses TRBV2 with TRBJ1-5; the D is unclear. The receptor was derived from an adult woman who had mild COVID-19 (a few samples of this study predate the infection). Cell type and time point are not known. CDR3 sequence: CASSEEGTQQPQHF. The CDR3 coding sequence is TGTGCCAGCAGTGAAGAGGGAACGCAACAGCCCCAGCATTTT.